The 2 T cell receptor beta chains in this list originate from one sample, sequenced in a study of T cells after yellow fever vaccination. Via MiXCR, TCRdb re-called the 5' RACE reads, giving one row per CDR3 protein. The data contain around 310,000 distinct CDR3 sequences, 3.5% to 4.5% of them seen just once; the ten biggest clones take up roughly a fifth. The material was PBMCs, obtained 15 days after the yellow fever booster vaccination. The origin of the receptors is a young man who received the YFV17D yellow fever vaccine.

This clonotype was seen repeatedly, ten times or more. This chain connects TRBV6-6 to TRBJ2-7, with a weak D call TRBD2 (5 bases). This CDR3 comprises 13 residues. Germline CDR1 and CDR2: MNHNY and SVGAGI (reference sequence). The germline V and J ends were trimmed by 2 bases and 3 bases, with 8 bases remaining between them. The CDR3 protein is CASSYEGFYEQYV. As DNA, the CDR3 is TGTGCCAGCAGTTACGAGGGTTTCTACGAGCAGTACGTC.

This clonotype was detected only a few times. The chain uses TRBV7-2 and TRBJ2-1, with 11 nucleotides matching TRBD1. The germline gives CDR1 SGHTA, CDR2 FQGNSA. Trimming took 5 bases from V and 5 from J; bases not matched to a gene: 5. The CDR3 sequence is 15 residues long. The chain's CDR3 is CASSPRDRGDNEQFF. CDR3 DNA: TGTGCCAGCAGCCCTCGGGACAGGGGGGACAATGAGCAGTTCTTC.